The clone carrying this T cell receptor beta chain was picked up one time. What it recognizes is unknown. Assay: immunoSEQ multiplex PCR; the TCRdb copy retains only in-frame clones and omits some. The sample holds around 150,000 clones, approximately 90% seen once. The sample belongs to a study of T cell responses to AZD1222 COVID-19 vaccine. The study, taken as a whole, reports: Only five or six AZD1222 recipients were seropositive at baseline.

V dropped 1 base and J dropped 0 bases, with 8 bases sitting between them. CDR3 length: 15 residues. CDR1 and CDR2 from the germline V gene are SGHRS and YFSETQ. The input for sequencing was peripheral blood, taken on day 0 of AZD1222 vaccination. The sequence derives from an adult in good health. The J gene is TRBJ2-1, the V gene TRBV5-1, with D unresolved. The CDR3 bases are TGCGCCAGCAGCTTGCAACAGAGCTCCTACAATGAGCAGTTCTTC. Translated: CASSLQQSSYNEQFF.